These 31 T cell receptor beta chains came from one sample sequenced in a study of shared clonotypes between healthy human individuals. Sequenced by immunoSEQ multiplex PCR; TCRdb stores in-frame clones only, minus some. The sample has about 2 million clones; 85% to 95% are singletons. Naivety among CD8 cells was defined by CD45RO negativity and positive CCR7 selection, thereby excluding terminally differentiated effector memory CD45RA+ cells. Material for sequencing was naive CD8+ T cells sorted from blood. The origin of the receptors is a man between 18 and 35 years old in good health.

The V gene is TRBV28, the J gene TRBJ2-7, with a weak D call TRBD2 (5 bases). CDR3 length: 13 amino acids. Deletions cut 4 bases from V and 2 bases from J, with 9 bases between. Germline V gives CDR1 MDHEN, CDR2 SYDVKM. The CDR3 DNA is TGTGCCAGCAGTTATTCGGGAACCTACGAGCAGTACTTC. Protein sequence: CASSYSGTYEQYF.

The chain is built from TRBV25-1 and TRBJ1-1; no clear D. The V gene lost 2 bases and the J gene lost 1 base, with 5 bases spanning the gap. The CDR3 spans 13 residues. In germline, CDR1 is MGHDK, CDR2 SYGVNS. CDR3 residues: CASSERANTEAFF. In nucleotides, the CDR3 is TGTGCCAGCAGTGAACGGGCGAACACTGAAGCTTTCTTT.

The chain links TRBV6-5 to TRBJ2-3; 7 nucleotides agree with TRBD1. The germline CDR1 and CDR2 sequences are MNHEY and SVGAGI. This CDR3 comprises 14 residues. Losses at the gene ends were 5 bases for V and 5 bases for J; bases not matched to a gene: 7. The CDR3 DNA follows: TGTGCCAGCAGTCCCGGGGACAGAGGAGATACGCAGTATTTT. It is translated as CASSPGDRGDTQYF.

The J gene is TRBJ2-7, the V gene TRBV2; D not certain. The germline gives CDR1 SNHLY, CDR2 FYNNEI. CDR3 length: 12 residues. V shed 10 bases and J shed 2 bases, with 12 bases lying between them. The CDR3 DNA sequence: TGTGCCACCCTGACGGCGACCTACGAGCAGTACTTC. It encodes CATLTATYEQYF.

This sequence joins TRBV7-9 and TRBJ2-5; TRBD1 aligns across 10 bases. The CDR3 runs 17 residues. The germline gives CDR1 SEHNR, CDR2 FQNEAQ (reference sequence). Trimming took 7 bases from V and 4 from J; bases not matched to a gene: 15. In DNA form, the CDR3 reads TGTGCCAGCACCCGGTCTGGACAGGGGGTATTTGGAGAGACCCAGTACTTC. This codes for CASTRSGQGVFGETQYF. Using reference TRBV7-9 and TRBJ2-5 for the parts outside the CDR3, the full variable domain is DTGVSQNPRHKITKRGQNVTFRCDPISEHNRLYWYRQTLGQGPEFLTYFQNEAQLEKSRLLSDRFSAERPKGSFSTLEIQRTEQGDSAMYLCASTRSGQGVFGETQYFGPGTRLLVL.

Here the CDR3 reads CASSVRRVSSYNEQFF. The DNA of the CDR3 is TGTGCCAGCAGCGTACGTAGGGTAAGCTCCTACAATGAGCAGTTCTTC. This chain joins TRBV9 and TRBJ2-1; D ambiguous. Germline values: CDR1 SGDLS, CDR2 YYNGEE. The V end was cut by 1 base, the J end by 0 bases, with 11 bases between. The CDR3 totals 16 residues.

The rearrangement links TRBV6-1 to TRBJ1-1; the match to TRBD1 covers 7 bases. This CDR3 is 11 amino acids long. Germline trimming cut 11 bases from V and 3 bases from J; bases unmatched to any gene: 3. Germline CDR1 MNHNS, CDR2 SASEGT. CDR3 coding DNA: TGTGCCGGAACAGGGGACACTGAAGCTTTCTTT. Residues: CAGTGDTEAFF.

This clone was observed a few times. The DNA for the CDR3 is TGTGCCAGCAGCTCCCCCGACTTGGGAGGGGTTAGAAATGAGCAGTTCTTC. It yields the protein CASSSPDLGGVRNEQFF. The chain recombines TRBV5-4 with TRBJ2-1, with TRBD2 matching 7 bases. V lost 3 bases to trimming and J lost 7 bases; unmatched junction nucleotides: 16. The CDR3 totals 17 residues. In germline, CDR1 is SGHNT, CDR2 YYREEE (reference sequence). The whole variable domain, filled in from reference TRBV5-4 and TRBJ2-1, reads ETGVTQSPTHLIKTRGQQVTLRCSSQSGHNTVSWYQQALGQGPQFIFQYYREEENGRGNFPPRFSGLQFPNYSSELNVNALELDDSALYLCASSSPDLGGVRNEQFFGPGTRLTVL.

This clone was observed once. This chain connects TRBV4-1 to TRBJ2-1; D may be TRBD1 or TRBD2 (5 bases each). V lost 3 bases, J lost 6 bases, and 18 bases lay in between. The CDR3 contains 16 residues. Germline V gene data show CDR1 as MGHRA and CDR2 as YSYEKL. CDR3 DNA: TGCGCCAGCAGCCACCGCCGGGACCCCCGAGGCAATGAGCAGTTCTTC. Amino acids: CASSHRRDPRGNEQFF.

The V and J genes are TRBV7-9 and TRBJ2-7; D perhaps matches TRBD2 (6 bases). V was trimmed by 3 bases and J by 4 bases, leaving 13 bases between them. The CDR3 contains 14 residues. CDR1 and CDR2 (germline): SEHNR, FQNEAQ (reference sequence). This CDR3 is CASSFGGGGYEQYF. In nucleotides, the CDR3 is TGTGCCAGCAGCTTTGGCGGTGGGGGGTACGAGCAGTACTTC.

V is TRBV7-3 and J is TRBJ2-1; no clear D. Trimming took off 4 bases at V and 10 bases at J, with 14 bases between the two ends. This CDR3 comprises 13 residues. Germline-derived CDR1 and CDR2 are SGHTA and FQGTGA. CDR3 in DNA: TGTGCCAGCAGCTCCGACCCCTTATCCGAGCAGTTCTTC. As protein: CASSSDPLSEQFF.

V is TRBV27 and J is TRBJ2-5; tentative D call: TRBD2 (6 bases). This CDR3 has 15 residues. From germline, CDR1 is MNHEY and CDR2 SMNVEV (reference sequence). V was cut by 3 bases and J by 4 bases, with 15 bases left in between. The CDR3 region has the DNA TGTGCCAGCAGTTTCCGGAAAGGGGACTTAGAGACCCAGTACTTC. It specifies CASSFRKGDLETQYF.

This chain connects TRBV6-5 to TRBJ1-2; D is perhaps TRBD1 (6 bases). V lost 5 bases and J lost 7, with 17 bases in between. The CDR3 covers 14 residues. The V gene's germline CDR1 is MNHEY and CDR2 SVGAGI. The CDR3 region is CASSPDSRLLGYTF. The CDR3 DNA is TGTGCCAGCAGTCCGGACAGCCGTCTTCTTGGCTACACCTTC.

The rearrangement joins TRBV5-4 to TRBJ2-1, with TRBD2 identical over 11 bases. The CDR3 runs 13 residues. The germline gives CDR1 SGHNT, CDR2 YYREEE (reference sequence). With V trimmed by 4 bases and J by 16 bases, 10 bases remained unmatched. The CDR3 DNA follows: TGTGCCAGCAGCGGGGGACTAGCGGAGCACAATTTCTTC. Its protein product is CASSGGLAEHNFF.

The chain has TRBV9 and TRBJ2-1; tentatively, D is TRBD1 (5 bases). Germline V CDR1 and CDR2: SGDLS, YYNGEE. Trimming removed 4 bases from V and 0 bases from J, with 8 bases in between. This CDR3 spans 14 amino acids. Here the CDR3 DNA reads TGTGCCAGCAGCCCCCAGGGCTCCTACAATGAGCAGTTCTTC. Amino acid sequence: CASSPQGSYNEQFF.

This sequence joins TRBV29-1 and TRBJ2-7, with 9 bases matching TRBD2. Germline CDR1 SQVTM, CDR2 ANQGSEA. This CDR3 has 14 residues. V was clipped by 6 bases and J by 2 bases; unmatched bases: 8. The chain's CDR3 is CSVRSAGGTYEQYF. Written as DNA, the CDR3 is TGCAGCGTCAGATCAGCGGGAGGAACCTACGAGCAGTACTTC.

V usage is TRBV9 and J usage is TRBJ1-1, with D possibly being TRBD1 (5 bases). The CDR3 spans 15 residues. Germline V CDR1 and CDR2: SGDLS, YYNGEE. The ends were cut back, 2 bases at V and 4 bases at J, with 15 bases in the middle. Written as DNA, the CDR3 is TGTGCCAGCAGCGTCCCCCGTCGCGGGGGCACTGAAGCTTTCTTT. Its translation: CASSVPRRGGTEAFF.

On this clone: Other DNA sequences in this sample translate to the same CDR3. The chain uses TRBV6-1 and TRBJ2-2; D remains ambiguous. The CDR3 has 14 residues. Trimming took off 2 bases at V and 2 bases at J, with 6 bases between the two ends. Germline V gene sequence: CDR1 MNHNS, CDR2 SASEGT. CDR3 in DNA: TGTGCCAGCAGTGAACTACAAAACACCGGGGAGCTGTTTTTT. Amino acid sequence: CASSELQNTGELFF.

The chain uses TRBV7-9 and TRBJ2-1, with 7 bases lining up with TRBD1. Trimming removed 5 bases from V and 5 bases from J; junction bases left unmatched: 12. CDR1 and CDR2 (germline): SEHNR, FQNEAQ (reference sequence). The CDR3 totals 16 residues. This CDR3 is CASSPPWGQMNNEQFF. The CDR3 DNA reads as TGTGCCAGCAGCCCACCATGGGGACAGATGAACAATGAGCAGTTCTTC.

This chain connects TRBV4-3 to TRBJ2-1; a weak D match, TRBD1 (5 bases). CDR1 and CDR2 from the germline V gene are LGHNA and YSLEER. Trimming took off 0 bases at V and 4 bases at J, with 19 bases between the two ends. The CDR3 is 18 residues long. The CDR3 region is CASSQEGHESDLYNEQFF. CDR3 sequence (DNA): TGCGCCAGCAGCCAAGAAGGACACGAGAGCGACTTATACAATGAGCAGTTCTTC.

This sequence joins TRBV12-5 and TRBJ2-3; D unclear. V was trimmed by 5 bases and J by 5 bases, leaving 8 bases between them. Germline V lookup: CDR1 LGHNT, CDR2 FRNRAP. The CDR3 runs to 12 residues. The chain's CDR3 is CASGPAIDTQYF. The CDR3 DNA follows: TGTGCTAGTGGTCCCGCAATAGATACGCAGTATTTT.

V and J are TRBV7-8 and TRBJ2-1; no definite D call. CDR1 is SGHVS, CDR2 FQNEAQ, per germline. The CDR3 covers 16 residues. V was pared by 2 bases and J by 2 bases, with 13 bases between. CDR3: CASSLFVVATYNEQFF. Here the CDR3 DNA reads TGTGCCAGCAGCTTATTTGTCGTAGCTACCTACAATGAGCAGTTCTTC.

The V and J genes are TRBV4-1 and TRBJ2-7; D may be TRBD1 (5 bases). Germline lookup yields CDR1 MGHRA and CDR2 YSYEKL. V lost 3 bases and J lost 0, with 12 bases in between. The CDR3 length is 15 residues. CDR3 in DNA: TGCGCCAGCAGCCAGGATGACAGTAACTCCTACGAGCAGTACTTC. It translates to CASSQDDSNSYEQYF.

The CDR3 DNA sequence: TGTGCCAGCGGGGGGTCTACTAACACAGATACGCAGTATTTT. Translation: CASGGSTNTDTQYF. The rearrangement joins TRBV5-6 to TRBJ2-3, with a possible D match to TRBD2 (6 bases). This CDR3 comprises 14 residues. V was trimmed by 7 bases and J by 2 bases, leaving 14 bases between them. Germline V gene lookup returns CDR1 SGHDT and CDR2 YYEEEE.

J is TRBJ2-7 and V is TRBV4-1, with D tentatively TRBD2 (5 bases). The V end lost 5 bases, the J end lost 7 bases, and 18 bases lay between the germline ends. This CDR3 has 14 amino acids. CDR1 and CDR2 (germline): MGHRA, YSYEKL. The CDR3 DNA follows: TGCGCCAGCAGCAAGGAGCAGGAGCCGGGGGAGCAGTACTTC. As protein: CASSKEQEPGEQYF.

This clone appeared once. CDR3 in DNA: TGTGCCAGCAGCCCTCCCAGGGGTGAGGGCACAGATACGCAGTATTTT. This codes for CASSPPRGEGTDTQYF. The chain combines TRBV7-8 with TRBJ2-3; TRBD1 is a possible D gene (6 bases). Per the germline V gene, CDR1 is SGHVS and CDR2 is FQNEAQ. With 5 bases removed from V and 1 base from J, the gap between germline ends came to 16 bases. The length of the CDR3 is 16 residues.

The chain combines TRBV28 with TRBJ1-4; D perhaps matches TRBD1 (5 bases). Germline lookup yields CDR1 MDHEN and CDR2 SYDVKM. The CDR3 has 14 residues. Trimming took off 5 bases at V and 8 bases at J, with 15 bases between the two ends. The CDR3 spells CASSDNQGWEKLFF. CDR3 DNA sequence: TGTGCCAGCAGTGACAACCAGGGTTGGGAAAAACTGTTTTTT.

V usage is TRBV28 and J usage is TRBJ1-5; D unclear. In germline, CDR1 is MDHEN, CDR2 SYDVKM. The CDR3 is made up of 13 amino acids. Trimming removed 4 bases at V and 1 base at J, with 5 bases between. The CDR3 here is CASSYGSNQPQHF. In DNA form, the CDR3 reads TGTGCCAGCAGTTACGGGAGCAATCAGCCCCAGCATTTT. The variable domain in full, completed from reference TRBV28 and TRBJ1-5, reads DVKVTQSSRYLVKRTGEKVFLECVQDMDHENMFWYRQDPGLGLRLIYFSYDVKMKEKGDIPEGYSVSREKKERFSLILESASTNQTSMYLCASSYGSNQPQHFGDGTRLSIL.

This sequence joins TRBV7-9 and TRBJ1-4, with D possibly being TRBD1 (6 bases). The germline CDR1 and CDR2 sequences are SEHNR and FQNEAQ (reference sequence). The germline V and J ends were trimmed by 4 bases and 5 bases, with 14 bases remaining between them. This CDR3 is built from 15 residues. The CDR3 DNA sequence: TGTGCCAGCAGCTCTCGGGACACTCAAAATGAAAAACTGTTTTTT. This sequence encodes CASSSRDTQNEKLFF.

This chain uses TRBV5-1 with TRBJ2-3, with 10 bases identical to TRBD1. V trimming: 5 bases; J trimming: 3 bases; junction bases outside the gene matches: 15. Germline CDR1 is SGHRS and CDR2 is YFSETQ. There are 18 residues in the CDR3. As DNA, the CDR3 is TGCGCCAGCAGGTACCGGGACAGGGGCGAAATTCTTACAGATACGCAGTATTTT. Translation gives CASRYRDRGEILTDTQYF.

The V and J genes are TRBV4-3 and TRBJ2-4; 10 nucleotides match TRBD2. Germline V lookup: CDR1 LGHNA, CDR2 YSLEER. After removal of 0 bases from V and 4 bases from J, the junction contained 9 bases not matched to a gene. The CDR3 has 18 residues. The CDR3 nucleotides read TGCGCCAGCAGCCAAGATAGAGCTAGCGGGAGAGGAAAAAACATTCAGTACTTC. It translates to CASSQDRASGRGKNIQYF.